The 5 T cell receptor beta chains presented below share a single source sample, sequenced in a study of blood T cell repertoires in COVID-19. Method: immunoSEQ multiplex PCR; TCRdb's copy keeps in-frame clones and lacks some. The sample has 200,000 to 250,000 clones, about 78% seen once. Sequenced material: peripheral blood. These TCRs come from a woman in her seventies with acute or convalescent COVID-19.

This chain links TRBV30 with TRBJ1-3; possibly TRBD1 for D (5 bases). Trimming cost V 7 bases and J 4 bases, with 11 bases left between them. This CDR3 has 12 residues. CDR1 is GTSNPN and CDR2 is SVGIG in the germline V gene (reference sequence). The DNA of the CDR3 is TGTGCCTTCAGGGTGGGGGGAAACACCATATATTTT. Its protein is CAFRVGGNTIYF. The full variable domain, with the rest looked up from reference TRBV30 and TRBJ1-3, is SQTIHQWPATLVQPVGSPLSLECTVEGTSNPNLYWYRQAAGRGLQLLFYSVGIGQISSEVPQNLSASRPQDRQFILSSKKLLLSDSGFYLCAFRVGGNTIYFGEGSWLTVV.

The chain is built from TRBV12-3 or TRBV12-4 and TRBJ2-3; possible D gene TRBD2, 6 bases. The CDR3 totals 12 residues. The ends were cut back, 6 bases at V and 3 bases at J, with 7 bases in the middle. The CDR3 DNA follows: TGTGCCAGCAGCGGGGGTACAGATACGCAGTATTTT. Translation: CASSGGTDTQYF.

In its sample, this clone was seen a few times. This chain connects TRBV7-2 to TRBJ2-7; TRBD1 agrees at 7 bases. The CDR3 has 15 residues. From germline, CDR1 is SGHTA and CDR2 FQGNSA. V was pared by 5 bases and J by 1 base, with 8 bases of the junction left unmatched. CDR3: CASSPVGQSSYEQYF. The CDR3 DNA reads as TGTGCCAGCAGCCCGGTGGGACAGAGTTCCTACGAGCAGTACTTC. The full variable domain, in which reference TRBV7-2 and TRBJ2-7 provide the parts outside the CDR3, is GAGVSQSPSNKVTEKGKDVELRCDPISGHTALYWYRQSLGQGLEFLIYFQGNSAPDKSGLPSDRFSAERTGGSVSTLTIQRTQQEDSAVYLCASSPVGQSSYEQYFGPGTRLTVT.

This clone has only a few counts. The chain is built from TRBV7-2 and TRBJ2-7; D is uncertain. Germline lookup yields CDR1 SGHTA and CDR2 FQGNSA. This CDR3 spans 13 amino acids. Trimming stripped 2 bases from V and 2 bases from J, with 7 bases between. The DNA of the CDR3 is TGTGCCAGCAGCTTAAACCCTACCTACGAGCAGTACTTC. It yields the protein CASSLNPTYEQYF.

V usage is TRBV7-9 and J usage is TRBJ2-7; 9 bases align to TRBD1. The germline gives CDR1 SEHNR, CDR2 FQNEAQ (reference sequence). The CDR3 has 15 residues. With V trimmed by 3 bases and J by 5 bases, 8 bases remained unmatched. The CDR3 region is CASSFISDRGDEQYF. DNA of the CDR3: TGTGCCAGCAGCTTCATATCGGACAGGGGTGACGAGCAGTACTTC. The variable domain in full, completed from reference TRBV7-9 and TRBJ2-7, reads DTGVSQNPRHKITKRGQNVTFRCDPISEHNRLYWYRQTLGQGPEFLTYFQNEAQLEKSRLLSDRFSAERPKGSFSTLEIQRTEQGDSAMYLCASSFISDRGDEQYFGPGTRLTVT.